The clone carrying this T cell receptor (beta chain) was observed once. Its antigen remains unknown. These data come from a study of shared clonotypes between healthy human individuals. Background on the study: Aged 18 to 49, the donors were a couple of women and a few men. General observations from the study: Clonotype sharing across several donors was observed for around 4.5% of naive CD4 clonotypes.

CDR1 and CDR2 from the germline V gene are KGHSH and LQKENI. The CDR3 consists of 15 residues. J was trimmed by 2 bases and V by 3 bases; bases with no gene match: 5. TCRdb's table, derived via immunoSEQ multiplex PCR, lists solely in-frame clones and lacks some. The table lists roughly 2.2 million clones, 85% to 95% of them singletons, with 0.39% in the top ten. The sample comprised naive CD4+ T cells from PBMCs. Subset of the sample: CD45RA+ positively selected. The TCR comes from a man between 18 and 35 years old in good health. Some clones in this sample may be carry-over from other donors' samples. This sequence joins TRBV18 and TRBJ2-7; 9 nucleotides line up with TRBD2. The CDR3 coding sequence is TGTGCCAGCTCACCCGGGACTAGCTTAACCTACGAGCAGTACTTC. This sequence encodes CASSPGTSLTYEQYF.